This is a list of T cell receptor beta chains from one sample in a study of shared clonotypes between healthy human individuals. The table came from immunoSEQ multiplex PCR; TCRdb's copy has only in-frame clones and leaves some out. The sample includes roughly 1,500,000 clones, approximately 98% of them seen just once. The source material was naive CD4+ T cells sorted from blood. The receptors shown here come from a man between 25 and 39 years old in good health. CDR3s include the opening cysteine and the closing phenylalanine or tryptophan. A D gene is named only where the DNA matches it firmly. A clone size is listed for some rows: how often the clone was seen (once, few, many), or a class if it is expanded.

>NA|TRBJ2-2|NA|TRBV7-2
TGTGCCAGCAGCTTAGTACAGGGAAACACCGGGGAGCTGTTTTTT
CASSLVQGNTGELFF
>TRBD2|TRBJ2-5|NA|TRBV4-2
TGTGCCAGCAGCCAAAGGACTAGCGGGAAAGTCTACTTC
CASSQRTSGKVYF
>NA|TRBJ1-2|NA|TRBV25-1
TGTGCCAGCAGCAGGGGTAATGGCTACACCTTC
CASSRGNGYTF
>TRBD1|TRBJ1-2|NA|TRBV7-9
TGTGCCAGCAGACACGAGGGACAGAACTATGGCTACACCTTC
CASRHEGQNYGYTF
>NA|TRBJ2-2|NA|TRBV7-6
TGTGCCAGCGCCGTTCGACAATTCACCGGGGAGCTGTTTTTT
CASAVRQFTGELFF
>TRBD2|TRBJ2-1|once|TRBV7-9
TGTGCCAGCAGCCAAGGGGCACTAGCGGACTCCTACAATGAGCAGTTCTTC
CASSQGALADSYNEQFF
>NA|TRBJ2-3|once|TRBV5-4
TGTGCCAGCAGAAGCAGCGGCACAGATACGCAGTATTTT
CASRSSGTDTQYF
>NA|TRBJ2-5|NA|TRBV27
TGTGCCAGCAGCCAAAGGGTGGTAGCGGCCTCCCTGCTTTTCCAAGAGACCCAGTACTTC
CASSQRVVAASLLFQETQYF
>NA|TRBJ2-5|NA|TRBV6-5
TGTGCCAGCAGAGCAGGGGGGGGAGAGACCCAGTACTTC
CASRAGGGETQYF
>NA|TRBJ2-7|NA|TRBV5-1
TGCGCCAGCAGCCCAGGCGGAGCACTCCCCTACGAGCAGTACTTC
CASSPGGALPYEQYF
>TRBD1|TRBJ1-1|NA|TRBV28
TGTGCCAGCAGTCAGGACAGGATGAACACTGAAGCTTTCTTT
CASSQDRMNTEAFF
>NA|TRBJ1-1|NA|TRBV6-6
TGTGCCAGCAGTTACGGCAGACTAATGAACACTGAAGCTTTCTTT
CASSYGRLMNTEAFF
>TRBD1|TRBJ1-2|NA|TRBV28
TGTGCCAGCAGTTTACTCAGGGGGGGCTATGGCTACACCTTC
CASSLLRGGYGYTF
>TRBD1|TRBJ2-2|NA|TRBV7-2
TGTGCCAGCAGCCCATATAGACAGGGGGCGAAAACCGGGGAGCTGTTTTTT
CASSPYRQGAKTGELFF
>NA|TRBJ2-1|NA|TRBV18
TGTGCCAGCTCACCCAAGTCTGAGCAGTTCTTC
CASSPKSEQFF
>TRBD2|TRBJ2-3|NA|TRBV5-1
TGCGCCAGCCGACAAATACTAGCGGGAGGCTCAGATACGCAGTATTTT
CASRQILAGGSDTQYF
>NA|TRBJ2-3|NA|TRBV14
TGTGCCAGCAGGCCCTCGGGGGGCACAGATACGCAGTATTTT
CASRPSGGTDTQYF
>NA|TRBJ2-5|NA|TRBV27
TGTGCCAGCAGTTTATCGGGCAGGGGTCCACAAGAGACCCAGTACTTC
CASSLSGRGPQETQYF
>TRBD1|TRBJ2-1|NA|TRBV5-1
TGCGCCAGCAGCTTTGGACAGGGAGAGCAGTTCTTC
CASSFGQGEQFF
>TRBD1|TRBJ1-1|NA|TRBV6-5
TGTGCCAGCAGTTCACAGGGGGCTAGGGCAACTGAAGCTTTCTTT
CASSSQGARATEAFF
>NA|TRBJ1-2|NA|TRBV2
TGTGCCAGCAGTGTCGGGTCGTGGGATGAGGTTGGCTACACCTTC
CASSVGSWDEVGYTF
>TRBD1|TRBJ1-3|NA|TRBV5-1
TGCGCCAGCAGCTTTGGGGACAGGGGGTTAAACACCATATATTTT
CASSFGDRGLNTIYF
>NA|TRBJ1-5|NA|TRBV28
TGTGCCAGCAGATTGGGACCTAACACCAATCAGCCCCAGCATTTT
CASRLGPNTNQPQHF
>NA|TRBJ2-7|NA|TRBV28
TGTGCCAGCAGTCGGGACATATCCTACGAGCAGTACTTC
CASSRDISYEQYF
>NA|TRBJ2-3|NA|TRBV5-1
TGCGCCAGCAGTCCCTTTAGCACAGATACGCAGTATTTT
CASSPFSTDTQYF
>NA|TRBJ2-3|NA|TRBV7-6
TGTGCCAGCAGCCGAAGGGGTAGCACAGATACGCAGTATTTT
CASSRRGSTDTQYF
>NA|TRBJ2-7|NA|TRBV18
TGTGCCAGCTCACCAACTTCATCCTACGAGCAGTACTTC
CASSPTSSYEQYF
>NA|TRBJ2-3|NA|TRBV28
TGTGCCAGCAGTTCCCTTAGCGCCGGCACAGATACGCAGTATTTT
CASSSLSAGTDTQYF
>NA|TRBJ1-3|NA|TRBV29-1
TGCAGCGTTGTAGGAGGGTTCTCTGGAAACACCATATATTTT
CSVVGGFSGNTIYF
>NA|TRBJ2-3|NA|TRBV5-5
TGTGCCAGCAGCTTAGTCACAGATACGCAGTATTTT
CASSLVTDTQYF
>NA|TRBJ2-3|NA|TRBV5-5
TGTGCCAGCAGCTTGATTAGCGGTAGCACAGATACGCAGTATTTT
CASSLISGSTDTQYF
>NA|TRBJ1-4|NA|TRBV2
TGTGCCAGCAGTGAAGGTCACAGTGGATTTAAACTGTTTTTT
CASSEGHSGFKLFF
>TRBD2|TRBJ2-7|once|TRBV11-2
TGTGCCAGCAGCATAGGACTAGCGGGCTACGAGCAGTACTTC
CASSIGLAGYEQYF
>TRBD1|TRBJ1-2|NA|TRBV29-1
TGCAGCGCCCGACAGGGGGCAAGTCATGGCTACACCTTC
CSARQGASHGYTF
>TRBD1|TRBJ2-7|NA|TRBV2
TGTGCCAGCAGACGACAGGGGGACGAGCAGTACTTC
CASRRQGDEQYF
>NA|TRBJ2-2|once|TRBV5-1
TGCGCCAGCAGGTCCGGCGGTACCGGGGAGCTGTTTTTT
CASRSGGTGELFF
>NA|TRBJ2-7|NA|TRBV27
TGTGCCAGCAGGGGCGGGACCTTTGCTGAGTACTTC
CASRGGTFAEYF
>TRBD1|TRBJ1-1|NA|TRBV5-1
TGCGCCAGCAGCTTAGCCCTCTCAGGGGGAGGCACTGAAGCTTTCTTT
CASSLALSGGGTEAFF
>TRBD1|TRBJ2-2|NA|TRBV18
TGTGCCAGCTCACCACTGGGACAGACTTCGGGCACCGGGGAGCTGTTTTTT
CASSPLGQTSGTGELFF
>TRBD1|TRBJ2-2|once|TRBV4-3
TGCGCCAGCAGCCAGGATAAAGGGGGCTACGGGGAGCTGTTTTTT
CASSQDKGGYGELFF
>TRBD2|TRBJ2-3|NA|TRBV28
TGTGCCAGCAGGCCCCGCGGGAGTGTTACAGATACGCAGTATTTT
CASRPRGSVTDTQYF
>NA|TRBJ1-5|NA|TRBV19
TGTGCCAGTAGTTCCCAGGGGTTTCAGCCCCAGCATTTT
CASSSQGFQPQHF
>TRBD1|TRBJ1-1|NA|TRBV2
TGTGCCAGCAGACCATCTTTGGGACAGGGATCGAACACTGAAGCTTTCTTT
CASRPSLGQGSNTEAFF
>NA|TRBJ1-1|NA|TRBV15
TGTGCCACCAGAGACCGTAGGGCCCTGAACACTGAAGCTTTCTTT
CATRDRRALNTEAFF
>NA|TRBJ1-6|NA|TRBV10-1
TGCGCCAGCACGATTACACGTGGTAATTCACCCCTCCACTTT
CASTITRGNSPLHF
>TRBD2|TRBJ2-1|NA|TRBV5-1
TGCGCCAGCAGCTTGGGTCTGCTGCCGGGGACTAGCGGTAGCAATGAGCAGTTCTTC
CASSLGLLPGTSGSNEQFF
>NA|TRBJ2-5|once|TRBV7-9
TGTGCCAGCAGCTTAGGGGGGCGCGGGGAGACCCAGTACTTC
CASSLGGRGETQYF
>TRBD2|TRBJ2-1|NA|TRBV11-3
TGTGCCAGCGGGCCGGGACTAGCGGGGAACAATGAGCAGTTCTTC
CASGPGLAGNNEQFF
>NA|TRBJ2-1|once|TRBV6-4
TGTGCCAGCAGTGACTCGCCTAGGCCATCTCGTAGGAATGAGCAGTTCTTC
CASSDSPRPSRRNEQFF